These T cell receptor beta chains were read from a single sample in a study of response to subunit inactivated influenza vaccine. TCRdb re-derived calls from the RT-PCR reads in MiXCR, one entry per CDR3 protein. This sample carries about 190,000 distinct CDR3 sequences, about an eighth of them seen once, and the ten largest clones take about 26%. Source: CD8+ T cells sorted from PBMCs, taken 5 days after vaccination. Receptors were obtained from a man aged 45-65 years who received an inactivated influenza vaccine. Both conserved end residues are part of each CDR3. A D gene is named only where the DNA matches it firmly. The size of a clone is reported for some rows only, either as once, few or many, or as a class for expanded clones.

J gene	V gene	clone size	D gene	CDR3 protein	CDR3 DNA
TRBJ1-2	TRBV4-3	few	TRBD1	CASSQEFSGTGKHGYTF	TGCGCCAGCAGCCAAGAGTTTTCCGGGACAGGGAAACATGGCTACACCTTC
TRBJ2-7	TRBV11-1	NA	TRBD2	CASSLSSGRAQLGEQYF	TGTGCCAGCAGCTTGTCCAGCGGGAGGGCCCAATTAGGCGAGCAGTACTTC
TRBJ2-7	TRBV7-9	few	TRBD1	CASSPTLGTGISYEQYF	TGTGCCAGCAGCCCGACTCTCGGGACAGGGATCTCCTACGAGCAGTACTTC
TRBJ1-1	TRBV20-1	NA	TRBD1	CSARTGGTEAFF	TGCAGTGCCAGAACAGGGGGGACTGAAGCTTTCTTT
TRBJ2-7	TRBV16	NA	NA	CASSQSGLPSYEQYF	TGTGCCAGCAGCCAATCCGGACTTCCCTCCTACGAGCAGTACTTC
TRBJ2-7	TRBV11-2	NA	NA	CASSLGDTFYEQYF	TGTGCCAGCAGCTTAGGGGACACTTTCTACGAGCAGTACTTC
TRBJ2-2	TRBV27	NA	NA	CASSFYAGELFF	TGTGCCAGCAGTTTTTACGCCGGGGAGCTGTTTTTT
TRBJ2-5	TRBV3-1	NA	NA	CASSQGGWKTQYF	TGTGCCAGCAGCCAAGGGGGGTGGAAGACCCAGTACTTC
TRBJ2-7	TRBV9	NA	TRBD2	CASSVGISGREQYF	TGTGCCAGCAGCGTAGGTATTAGCGGGAGGGAGCAGTACTTC
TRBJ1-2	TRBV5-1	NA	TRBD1	CASSLEPAGTGYGYTF	TGCGCCAGCAGCTTGGAACCCGCGGGGACAGGGTATGGCTACACCTTC
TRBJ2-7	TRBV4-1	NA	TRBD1	CASSQDDPRETGSYEQYF	TGCGCCAGCAGCCAAGATGACCCAAGGGAGACAGGGTCCTACGAGCAGTACTTC
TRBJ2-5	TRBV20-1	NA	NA	CSARDLAGGGETQYF	TGCAGTGCTAGAGACTTGGCAGGCGGCGGTGAGACCCAGTACTTC
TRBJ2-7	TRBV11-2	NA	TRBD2	CASSLQAGDYEQYF	TGTGCCAGCAGCTTACAAGCGGGGGACTACGAGCAGTACTTC
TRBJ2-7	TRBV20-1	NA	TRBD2	CSATSLAGVSYEQYF	TGCAGTGCCACCTCCCTAGCGGGAGTGTCCTACGAGCAGTACTTC
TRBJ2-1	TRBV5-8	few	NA	CASSLRITNEQFF	TGTGCCAGCAGCTTGCGAATCACCAATGAGCAGTTCTTC
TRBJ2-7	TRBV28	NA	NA	CASSSLAPKQGRHVQYF	TGTGCCAGCAGTTCACTAGCCCCTAAGCAGGGGAGGCACGTGCAGTACTTC
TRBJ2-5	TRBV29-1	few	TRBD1	CSEQGANEETQYF	TGCAGCGAACAGGGGGCGAACGAAGAGACCCAGTACTTC
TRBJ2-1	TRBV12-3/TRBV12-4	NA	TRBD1	CASSETGVAYNEQFF	TGTGCCAGCAGTGAGACAGGGGTGGCTTACAATGAGCAGTTCTTC
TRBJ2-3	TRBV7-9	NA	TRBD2	CASNSGRADTQYF	TGTGCCAGCAATAGCGGGAGAGCAGATACGCAGTATTTT
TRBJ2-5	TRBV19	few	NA	CASRGFETQYF	TGTGCCAGTAGAGGGTTTGAGACCCAGTACTTC
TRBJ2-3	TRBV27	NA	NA	CASSLSPGLPPDTQYF	TGTGCCAGCAGTTTATCGCCGGGACTGCCCCCAGATACGCAGTATTTT
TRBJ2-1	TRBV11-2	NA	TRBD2	CASSLVFGLAENNEQFF	TGTGCCAGCAGCTTAGTTTTTGGGCTAGCGGAAAACAATGAGCAGTTCTTC
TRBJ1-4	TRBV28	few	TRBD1	CASSPDRENEKLFF	TGTGCCAGCAGCCCGGACAGGGAGAATGAAAAACTGTTTTTT
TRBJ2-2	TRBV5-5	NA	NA	CASSPPGYDGELFF	TGTGCCAGCAGCCCCCCAGGGTACGACGGGGAGCTGTTTTTT
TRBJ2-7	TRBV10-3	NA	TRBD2	CAINGLAGTYEQYF	TGTGCCATCAATGGACTAGCGGGGACCTACGAGCAGTACTTC
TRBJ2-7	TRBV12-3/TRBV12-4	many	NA	CASSSTVLGQYF	TGTGCCAGCAGTTCTACCGTCCTTGGGCAGTACTTC
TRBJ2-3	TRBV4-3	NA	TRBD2	CASSQATSGPPISTDTQYF	TGCGCCAGCAGCCAAGCCACTAGCGGACCACCCATCAGCACAGATACGCAGTATTTT
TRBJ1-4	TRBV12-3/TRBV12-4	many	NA	CASSGTGLAGEKLFF	TGTGCCAGCAGTGGTACGGGACTAGCGGGTGAAAAACTGTTTTTT
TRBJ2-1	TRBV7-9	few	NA	CASSPPLGDNEQFF	TGTGCCAGCAGCCCCCCCTTAGGGGACAATGAGCAGTTCTTC
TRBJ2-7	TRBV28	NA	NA	CASSFDLGVVYEQYF	TGTGCCAGCAGTTTTGACCTGGGGGTTGTCTACGAGCAGTACTTC
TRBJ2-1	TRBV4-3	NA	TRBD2	CASSQESTSGHNEQFF	TGCGCCAGCAGCCAAGAGTCTACTAGCGGCCACAATGAGCAGTTCTTC
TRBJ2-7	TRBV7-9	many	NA	CASSPSSVFDEQYF	TGTGCCAGCAGCCCGTCATCAGTCTTCGACGAGCAGTACTTC
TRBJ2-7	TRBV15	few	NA	CATSRGRGAANEQYF	TGTGCCACCAGCAGAGGTAGGGGTGCAGCCAACGAGCAGTACTTC
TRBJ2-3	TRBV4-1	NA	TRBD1	CASSMDRVADTQYF	TGCGCCAGCAGCATGGACAGGGTCGCAGATACGCAGTATTTT
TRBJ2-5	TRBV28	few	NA	CASSLRDGQETQYF	TGTGCCAGCAGCCTCCGGGACGGCCAAGAGACCCAGTACTTC
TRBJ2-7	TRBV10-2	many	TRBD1	CASRQGEFYEQYF	TGCGCCAGCAGACAGGGGGAATTTTACGAGCAGTACTTC
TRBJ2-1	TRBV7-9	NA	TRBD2	CASSLVGLAGTEQFF	TGTGCCAGCAGCTTAGTGGGACTAGCGGGAACTGAGCAGTTCTTC
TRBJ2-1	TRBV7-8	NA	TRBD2	CASSSKTSLTHYNEQFF	TGTGCCAGCAGCTCGAAGACTAGCCTAACCCACTACAATGAGCAGTTCTTC
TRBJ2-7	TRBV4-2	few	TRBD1	CASSHGQGREQYF	TGTGCCAGCAGCCACGGACAGGGACGCGAGCAGTACTTC
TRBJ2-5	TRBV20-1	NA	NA	CSARARGGGFQETQYF	TGCAGTGCTAGAGCCCGGGGAGGGGGCTTCCAAGAGACCCAGTACTTC
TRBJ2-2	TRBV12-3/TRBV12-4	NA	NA	CTISLFRGTPGNTGELFF	TGTACCATCAGTTTATTTCGCGGGACCCCTGGCAACACCGGGGAGCTGTTTTTT
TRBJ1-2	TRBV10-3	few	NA	CAISGVTAYGYTF	TGTGCCATCAGTGGGGTGACAGCCTATGGCTACACCTTC
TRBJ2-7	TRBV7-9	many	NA	CASSSGQIYEQYF	TGTGCCAGCAGCTCAGGACAGATCTACGAGCAGTACTTC
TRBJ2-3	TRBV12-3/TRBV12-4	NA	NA	CASSLGEISTDTQYF	TGTGCCAGCAGTTTGGGGGAAATTAGCACAGATACGCAGTATTTT